These 32 T cell receptor beta chains were sequenced from one sample in a study of T cells in Graves' hyperthyroidism and ophthalmopathy. TCR beta CDR3 sequences were amplified from RNA transcripts. The TCR CDR3 was amplified in a first-round RT-PCR using the HTBI primer set. TCRdb redid the calling of the multiplex PCR reads with MiXCR, one entry per CDR3 protein. There are fewer than 350,000 distinct CDR3 sequences in the sample; around 18% occur only once, and around 15% lies in the top ten. Material: blood. These receptors originate from a woman aged 40 to 49 with Graves' ophthalmopathy.

This clonotype occurred many times. This sequence joins TRBV19 and TRBJ2-7, with a tentative D call TRBD2 (5 bases). V lost 1 base to trimming and J lost 0 bases, with 10 bases between them. This CDR3 has 15 residues. Per the germline V gene, CDR1 is LNHDA and CDR2 is SQIVND (reference sequence). The CDR3 region has the DNA TGTGCCAGTAGTATAGGAAGCGGAACCTCCTACGAGCAGTACTTC. Translating gives CASSIGSGTSYEQYF. Supplemented by reference TRBV19 and TRBJ2-7, the full variable domain reads DGGITQSPKYLFRKEGQNVTLSCEQNLNHDAMYWYRQDPGQGLRLIYYSQIVNDFQKGDIAEGYSVSREKKESFPLTVTSAQKNPTAFYLCASSIGSGTSYEQYFGPGTRLTVT.

This clonotype was counted many times. The V gene is TRBV7-9, the J gene TRBJ2-5, with 12 positions matching TRBD2. Germline V gene sequence: CDR1 SEHNR, CDR2 FQNEAQ (reference sequence). Trimming took 0 bases from V and 5 from J; bases not matched to a gene: 1. The CDR3 loop spans 15 amino acids. The chain's CDR3 is CASSLALAGGETQYF. CDR3 bases: TGTGCCAGCAGCTTAGCGCTAGCGGGAGGGGAGACCCAGTACTTC. Together with reference TRBV7-9 and TRBJ2-5, the CDR3 gives the full variable domain: DTGVSQNPRHKITKRGQNVTFRCDPISEHNRLYWYRQTLGQGPEFLTYFQNEAQLEKSRLLSDRFSAERPKGSFSTLEIQRTEQGDSAMYLCASSLALAGGETQYFGPGTRLLVL.

The count of this clonotype is one. This chain uses TRBV28 with TRBJ2-7; D is unclear. The CDR3 has 15 amino acids. V dropped 3 bases and J dropped 3 bases, with 15 bases sitting between them. CDR1 and CDR2 (germline): MDHEN, SYDVKM. As DNA, the CDR3 is TGTGCCAGCAGTTTGGGTCCAGGCTCAATCTACGAGCAGTACTTC. Its protein is CASSLGPGSIYEQYF.

This clonotype was counted at least ten times. The chain is built from TRBV7-2 and TRBJ1-3; 7 bases fit TRBD1. The CDR3 extends over 16 amino acids. The V segment lost 1 base and the J segment 3 bases; nucleotides outside the gene matches: 6. Germline V gives CDR1 SGHTA, CDR2 FQGNSA. The CDR3 here is CASSLVAQGDGNTIYF. Written as DNA, the CDR3 is TGTGCCAGCAGCTTAGTCGCCCAGGGGGATGGAAACACCATATATTTT.

V gene TRBV7-8 combines with J gene TRBJ2-7; 8 nucleotides match TRBD1. V trimming: 1 base; J trimming: 3 bases; junction bases outside the gene matches: 8. Germline V lookup: CDR1 SGHVS, CDR2 FQNEAQ. The CDR3 length is 16 residues. CDR3 residues: CASSLVTGTGNYEQYF. In DNA form, the CDR3 reads TGTGCCAGCAGCTTAGTTACTGGGACAGGTAACTACGAGCAGTACTTC.

This clonotype was detected ten times or more. The chain is built from TRBV7-2 and TRBJ2-2, with TRBD2 matching over 7 bases. Germline values: CDR1 SGHTA, CDR2 FQGNSA. CDR3 length: 15 residues. V lost 0 bases and J lost 8; bases outside the gene matches: 6. This CDR3 reads CASSLALGGLGELFF. In DNA, the CDR3 is TGTGCCAGCAGCTTAGCGCTGGGGGGGTTGGGGGAGCTGTTTTTT.

This clonotype has ten or more counts. The V and J genes are TRBV27 and TRBJ2-5; 7 bases align to TRBD1. The CDR3 runs 14 residues. In germline, CDR1 is MNHEY, CDR2 SMNVEV (reference sequence). The V and J ends lost 6 bases and 5 bases, in that order; junction bases with no gene match: 9. The CDR3 coding sequence is TGTGCCAGCAGACCTAACAGGGGTCGGGAGACCCAGTACTTC. This encodes CASRPNRGRETQYF.

At least ten counts were recorded for this clonotype. V is TRBV5-4 and J is TRBJ1-2, with 9 nucleotides matching TRBD1. Germline V gives CDR1 SGHNT, CDR2 YYREEE (reference sequence). The junction had 5 bases not matched to a gene; V was cut back by 0 bases and J by 8 bases. The CDR3 sequence is 14 residues long. CDR3 in DNA: TGTGCCAGCAGCTTGGACAGGGGGCGCGCAGGCTACACCTTC. This codes for CASSLDRGRAGYTF.

This clonotype was counted ten times or more. The chain combines TRBV20-1 with TRBJ2-7; the D gene is possibly TRBD1 (5 bases). V was trimmed by 2 bases and J by 3 bases, leaving 14 bases between them. CDR3 size: 14 residues. CDR1 DFQATT and CDR2 SNEGSKA come from the germline V gene (reference sequence). The CDR3, as DNA: TGCAGTGCTAGACGTGACAGAGGAATCTACGAGCAGTACTTC. Amino acids: CSARRDRGIYEQYF.

This clonotype has ten or more counts. The rearrangement uses TRBV30 and TRBJ2-1; D ambiguous. The germline V gene has CDR1 GTSNPN and CDR2 SVGIG (reference sequence). The CDR3 totals 11 residues. Trimming removed 2 bases from V and 7 bases from J, with 6 bases in between. The CDR3 bases are TGTGCCTGGAGTCTAATAAATGAGCAGTTCTTC. Amino acids: CAWSLINEQFF.

This clonotype has at least ten counts. In DNA, the CDR3 is TGTGCCAGCAGCCAAGATTTGGGGAGCGACGAGCAGTACTTC. Protein sequence: CASSQDLGSDEQYF. The chain combines TRBV4-2 with TRBJ2-7; D perhaps matches TRBD2 (5 bases). Germline V gives CDR1 LGHNA, CDR2 YNFKEQ. The CDR3 covers 14 residues. V was pared by 0 bases and J by 5 bases, with 11 bases between.

This clonotype was detected many times. The rearrangement joins TRBV7-9 to TRBJ2-5; 7 positions agree with TRBD2. The V segment lost 5 bases and the J segment 2 bases; nucleotides outside the gene matches: 8. Germline CDR1 is SEHNR and CDR2 is FQNEAQ (reference sequence). This CDR3 spans 15 amino acids. CDR3 in DNA: TGTGCCAGCAGCGCTCAAACTAGCGTTCAAGAGACCCAGTACTTC. It yields the protein CASSAQTSVQETQYF. Filled out from reference TRBV7-9 and TRBJ2-5, the complete variable domain reads DTGVSQNPRHKITKRGQNVTFRCDPISEHNRLYWYRQTLGQGPEFLTYFQNEAQLEKSRLLSDRFSAERPKGSFSTLEIQRTEQGDSAMYLCASSAQTSVQETQYFGPGTRLLVL.

V usage is TRBV6-1 and J usage is TRBJ1-1; possible D gene TRBD1, 5 bases. Germline V gives CDR1 MNHNS, CDR2 SASEGT. This CDR3 comprises 13 residues. V dropped 8 bases and J dropped 5 bases, with 15 bases sitting between them. The CDR3, as DNA: TGTGCCAGCCGCGGTAGAGGGGAGACTGAAGCTTTCTTT. Residues: CASRGRGETEAFF.

V is TRBV4-3 and J is TRBJ2-2, with D possibly matching TRBD2 (5 bases). CDR3 size: 18 residues. V was trimmed by 0 bases and J by 3 bases, leaving 17 bases between them. Germline loops: CDR1 LGHNA, CDR2 YSLEER. As DNA, the CDR3 is TGCGCCAGCAGCCAAGAGACCTGGGGAGCGGCCTACACCGGGGAGCTGTTTTTT. Residues: CASSQETWGAAYTGELFF.

J is TRBJ1-5 and V is TRBV4-1, with D possibly matching TRBD1 (5 bases). The CDR3 is 18 residues long. V lost 1 base, J lost 0 bases, and 16 bases lay in between. Germline CDR1 and CDR2: MGHRA and YSYEKL. The CDR3 DNA sequence: TGCGCCAGCAGCCAAGCGGTAACAGGAACTTATAGCAATCAGCCCCAGCATTTT. It codes for CASSQAVTGTYSNQPQHF.

This clonotype was seen many times. This chain connects TRBV6-1 to TRBJ2-7; maybe TRBD1 (5 bases). Trimming stripped 6 bases from V and 0 bases from J, with 18 bases between. The germline gives CDR1 MNHNS, CDR2 SASEGT. The length of the CDR3 is 16 residues. The CDR3 protein is CASRHLKVTGSYEQYF. The CDR3, as DNA: TGTGCCAGCAGACACCTAAAGGTCACAGGCTCCTACGAGCAGTACTTC.

At least ten counts were recorded for this clonotype. The rearrangement links TRBV25-1 to TRBJ2-7, with D possibly being TRBD1 or TRBD2 (5 bases each). The germline gives CDR1 MGHDK, CDR2 SYGVNS. This CDR3 spans 15 amino acids. Trimming cost V 5 bases and J 2 bases, with 16 bases left between them. CDR3 bases: TGTGCCAGCAGTCCGAATTGGGTGGGGGCCTACGAGCAGTACTTC. Amino acid sequence: CASSPNWVGAYEQYF.

The chain is built from TRBV4-2 and TRBJ1-2; a possible D gene is TRBD1 (5 bases). Per the germline V gene, CDR1 is LGHNA and CDR2 is YNFKEQ. V lost 2 bases and J 6 bases, leaving 16 bases between the germline ends. CDR3 length: 15 amino acids. CDR3 DNA: TGTGCCAGCAGCCAACGACCTGGGGGAGGGGATGGCTACACCTTC. This codes for CASSQRPGGGDGYTF.

The chain combines TRBV11-1 with TRBJ1-3; D gene uncertain. From germline, CDR1 is SGHAT and CDR2 FQDESV (reference sequence). Trimming removed 3 bases at V and 4 bases at J, with 10 bases between. There are 14 residues in the CDR3. CDR3 sequence reads: CASSFTPGGNTIYF. CDR3 bases: TGTGCCAGCAGCTTTACCCCGGGCGGAAACACCATATATTTT.

This clonotype was detected many times. The chain carries TRBV28 and TRBJ2-7; D is perhaps TRBD1 or TRBD2 (5 bases each). This CDR3 contains 12 residues. V was shortened by 8 bases and J by 3 bases, with 11 bases between the two germline ends. Germline loops: CDR1 MDHEN, CDR2 SYDVKM. Here the CDR3 reads CASWDGIYEQYF. The CDR3 DNA reads TGTGCCAGCTGGGACGGCATCTACGAGCAGTACTTC. The full variable domain, rest sourced from reference TRBV28 and TRBJ2-7, is DVKVTQSSRYLVKRTGEKVFLECVQDMDHENMFWYRQDPGLGLRLIYFSYDVKMKEKGDIPEGYSVSREKKERFSLILESASTNQTSMYLCASWDGIYEQYFGPGTRLTVT.

In this sample, this clonotype turned up many times. The V and J genes are TRBV6-9 and TRBJ1-5, with 7 nucleotides matching TRBD1. The CDR3 is 21 residues long. Germline V lookup: CDR1 MNHGY, CDR2 SVAAGI. V shed 2 bases, J shed 2 bases, and the junction held 21 bases outside the gene matches. CDR3: CASSYASIGTFDRAGNQPQHF. DNA for the CDR3: TGTGCCAGCAGTTATGCATCCATCGGGACCTTCGACAGGGCTGGCAATCAGCCCCAGCATTTT.

In this sample, this clonotype turned up many times. The rearrangement uses TRBV9 and TRBJ2-5; D is ambiguous. CDR1 is SGDLS and CDR2 is YYNGEE in the germline V gene. This CDR3 spans 13 amino acids. V was trimmed by 2 bases and J by 3 bases, leaving 8 bases between them. CDR3 in amino acids: CASSVGSEETQYF. The DNA of the CDR3 is TGTGCCAGCAGCGTGGGCTCAGAAGAGACCCAGTACTTC.

This chain uses TRBV5-1 with TRBJ2-7, with TRBD2 matching 10 bases. V lost 3 bases and J lost 3; bases outside the gene matches: 3. The CDR3 runs 14 residues. The V gene's germline CDR1 is SGHRS and CDR2 YFSETQ. CDR3 bases: TGCGCCAGCAGCTCCACTAGCGGGATCTACGAGCAGTACTTC. Protein sequence: CASSSTSGIYEQYF.

In its sample, this clonotype was seen many times. The J gene is TRBJ2-7, the V gene TRBV5-1; tentatively, D is TRBD2 (6 bases). The germline gives CDR1 SGHRS, CDR2 YFSETQ. This CDR3 is 14 amino acids long. Trimming took 0 bases from V and 7 from J, leaving 14 bases between them. CDR3 sequence reads: CASSLEGRPLEQYF. CDR3 DNA: TGCGCCAGCAGCTTGGAGGGGAGGCCTTTGGAGCAGTACTTC.

This clonotype was picked up many times. J is TRBJ1-1 and V is TRBV14, with D possibly being TRBD1 (6 bases). V was cut by 0 bases and J by 6 bases, with 14 bases left in between. Per germline, CDR1 SGHDN and CDR2 FVKESK. The CDR3 covers 15 residues. The CDR3 DNA reads TGTGCCAGCAGCCAAGATCTTGGGGGGCTCGCTGAAGCTTTCTTT. Protein product: CASSQDLGGLAEAFF.

This clonotype appeared a few times. The rearrangement links TRBV12-3 or TRBV12-4 to TRBJ2-5; 8 nucleotides match TRBD2. V gave up 5 bases and J gave up 2 bases; unmatched junction bases: 7. This CDR3 spans 15 amino acids. CDR3 bases: TGTGCCAGCAGTCGATTAGCGGGACCTCAAGAGACCCAGTACTTC. The encoded protein is CASSRLAGPQETQYF.

This clonotype was seen repeatedly, ten times or more. The gene calls are TRBV2 and TRBJ1-5, with D perhaps TRBD1 (5 bases). The V end lost 9 bases, the J end lost 2 bases, and 11 bases lay between the germline ends. The CDR3 is 13 residues long. The germline CDR1 and CDR2 sequences are SNHLY and FYNNEI. CDR3 nucleotides: TGTGCCAGGGGAGCGGGGGGCAATCAGCCCCAGCATTTT. Translation gives CARGAGGNQPQHF. Full variable domain (missing parts from reference TRBV2 and TRBJ1-5): EPEVTQTPSHQVTQMGQEVILRCVPISNHLYFYWYRQILGQKVEFLVSFYNNEISEKSEIFDDQFSVERPDGSNFTLKIRSTKLEDSAMYFCARGAGGNQPQHFGDGTRLSIL.

The chain combines TRBV6-2 or TRBV6-3 with TRBJ2-7; the D gene could be TRBD1 or TRBD2 (5 bases each). Trimming pared 2 bases from V and 2 bases from J, leaving 13 bases between. In germline, CDR1 is MNHEY, CDR2 SVGEGT. This CDR3 contains 15 residues. The CDR3 spells CASSYAGTETYEQYF. Written as DNA, the CDR3 is TGTGCCAGCAGTTACGCCGGGACCGAGACCTACGAGCAGTACTTC.

This clonotype was seen repeatedly, ten times or more. The rearrangement links TRBV5-1 to TRBJ2-7; 11 nucleotides align to TRBD1. Germline V CDR1 and CDR2: SGHRS, YFSETQ. V was pared by 0 bases and J by 2 bases, with 4 bases of the junction left unmatched. CDR3 length: 16 amino acids. CDR3 protein: CASSLGPGQGAYEQYF. In DNA, the CDR3 is TGCGCCAGCAGCTTGGGCCCGGGACAGGGGGCCTACGAGCAGTACTTC.

The table lists this clonotype with many counts. The rearrangement joins TRBV4-3 to TRBJ2-5; 8 positions agree with TRBD1. This CDR3 has 16 amino acids. Germline lookup yields CDR1 LGHNA and CDR2 YSLEER. V shed 2 bases and J 4 bases; nucleotides not matched to a gene: 9. CDR3 DNA sequence: TGCGCCAGCAGCCAAACTTGGACAGGGAAGGGAGAGACCCAGTACTTC. Its translation: CASSQTWTGKGETQYF.

This clonotype was seen ten or more times. This may be a read error, as it is one base from a much larger clone. The chain has TRBV28 and TRBJ1-1; TRBD1 aligns across 7 bases. In germline, CDR1 is MDHEN, CDR2 SYDVKM. This CDR3 region has 14 residues. CDR3 amino acids: CTSRKPGGKTEAFF. CDR3 bases: TGTACCAGCCGAAAACCAGGGGGAAAAACTGAAGCTTTCTTT.

This clonotype was recorded at least ten times. The chain recombines TRBV30 with TRBJ2-7; D gene unclear. Germline V gene lookup returns CDR1 GTSNPN and CDR2 SVGIG (reference sequence). The CDR3 covers 12 residues. The germline V and J ends were trimmed by 4 bases and 0 bases, with 7 bases remaining between them. In DNA form, the CDR3 reads TGTGCCTGGACAGAGAGCTCCTACGAGCAGTACTTC. Translating it yields CAWTESSYEQYF.